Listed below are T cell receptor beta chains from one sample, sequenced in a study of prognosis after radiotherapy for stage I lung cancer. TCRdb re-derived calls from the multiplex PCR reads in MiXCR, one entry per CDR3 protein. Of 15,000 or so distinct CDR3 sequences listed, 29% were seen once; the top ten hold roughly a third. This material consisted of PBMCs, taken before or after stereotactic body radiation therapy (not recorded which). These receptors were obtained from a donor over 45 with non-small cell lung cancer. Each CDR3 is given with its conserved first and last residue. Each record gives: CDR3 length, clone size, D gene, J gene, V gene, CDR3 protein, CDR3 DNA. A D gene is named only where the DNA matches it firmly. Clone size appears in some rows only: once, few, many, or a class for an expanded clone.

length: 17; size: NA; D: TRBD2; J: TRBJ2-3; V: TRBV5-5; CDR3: CASNSRSGLAGADTQYF; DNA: TGTGCCAGCAACTCACGGAGCGGACTAGCGGGAGCGGATACGCAGTATTTT
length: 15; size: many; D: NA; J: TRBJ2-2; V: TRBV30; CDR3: CAWSHRTLNTGELFF; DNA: TGTGCCTGGTCTCATAGGACACTGAACACCGGGGAGCTGTTTTTT
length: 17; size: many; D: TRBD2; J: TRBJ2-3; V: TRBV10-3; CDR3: CAIGASGERRRADTQYF; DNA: TGTGCCATCGGGGCTAGCGGGGAACGAAGGAGGGCAGATACGCAGTATTTT
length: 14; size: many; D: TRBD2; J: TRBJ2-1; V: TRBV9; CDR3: CASNHGDYSNEQFF; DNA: TGTGCCAGCAACCACGGGGACTACAGTAATGAGCAGTTCTTC
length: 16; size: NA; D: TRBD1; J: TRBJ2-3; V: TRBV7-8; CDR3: CASSLRQGSWTDKRYF; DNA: TGTGCCAGCAGCTTGAGACAGGGCTCATGGACAGATAAGCGGTATTTT
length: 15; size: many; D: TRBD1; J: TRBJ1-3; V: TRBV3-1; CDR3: CASSQEGRQGNTIYF; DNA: TGTGCCAGCAGCCAAGAAGGGAGACAGGGGAACACCATATATTTT
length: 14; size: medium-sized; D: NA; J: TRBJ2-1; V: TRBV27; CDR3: CASSTREGPNEQFF; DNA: TGTGCCAGCAGTACCCGTGAGGGGCCCAATGAGCAGTTCTTC
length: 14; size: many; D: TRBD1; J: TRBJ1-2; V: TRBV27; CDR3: CASSTGQGFHGYTF; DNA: TGTGCCAGCAGTACGGGACAGGGGTTCCATGGCTACACCTTC
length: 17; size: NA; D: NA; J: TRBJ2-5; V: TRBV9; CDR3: CASRPWGARGRSETQYF; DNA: TGTGCCAGCAGACCTTGGGGGGCTAGAGGGAGAAGTGAGACCCAGTACTTC
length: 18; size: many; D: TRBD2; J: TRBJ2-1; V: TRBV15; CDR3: CATSRDKSGRLSYNEQFF; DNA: TGTGCCACCAGCAGAGATAAGAGCGGGAGACTCTCCTACAATGAGCAGTTCTTC
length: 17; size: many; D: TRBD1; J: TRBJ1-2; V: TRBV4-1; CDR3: CASSHHLAADRSRGYTF; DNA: TGCGCCAGCAGCCACCACCTGGCCGCGGACAGGTCGAGGGGCTACACCTTC
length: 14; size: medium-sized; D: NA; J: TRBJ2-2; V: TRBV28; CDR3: CASSPGARTGELFF; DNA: TGTGCCAGCAGCCCCGGGGCGCGCACCGGGGAGCTGTTTTTT
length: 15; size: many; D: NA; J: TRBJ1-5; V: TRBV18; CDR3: CASSPEQEHNQPQHF; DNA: TGTGCCAGCTCACCTGAACAGGAACACAATCAGCCCCAGCATTTT
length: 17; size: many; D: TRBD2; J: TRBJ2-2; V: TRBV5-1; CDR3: CASSSLIAGGRSGELFF; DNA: TGCGCCAGCAGCTCCCTCATAGCGGGAGGAAGATCCGGGGAGCTGTTTTTT
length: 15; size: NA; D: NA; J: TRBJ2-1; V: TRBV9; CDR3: CASSVAGDGVRRQFF; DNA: TGTGCCAGCAGCGTAGCGGGAGACGGGGTAAGGCGGCAGTTCTTC
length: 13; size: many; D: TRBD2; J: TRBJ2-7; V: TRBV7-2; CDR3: CASSMGGPSEQYF; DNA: TGTGCCAGCAGCATGGGAGGGCCTTCCGAGCAGTACTTC